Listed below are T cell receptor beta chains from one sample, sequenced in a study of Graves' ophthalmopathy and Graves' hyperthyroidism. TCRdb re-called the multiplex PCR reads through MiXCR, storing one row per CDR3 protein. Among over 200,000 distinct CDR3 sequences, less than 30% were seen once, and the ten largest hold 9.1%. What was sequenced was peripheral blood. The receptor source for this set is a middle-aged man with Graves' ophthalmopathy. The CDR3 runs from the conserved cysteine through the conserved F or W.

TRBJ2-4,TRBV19,CASSTQQGRTRNIQYF
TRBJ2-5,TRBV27,CASSFAGSETQYF
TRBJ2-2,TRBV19,CASSPRAARRGRANTGELFF
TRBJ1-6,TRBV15,CATSRATGLYNSPLHF
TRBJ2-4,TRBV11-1,CASSQPGTQNIQYF
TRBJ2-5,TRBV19,CASSPPSGTLRETQYF
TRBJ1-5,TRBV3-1,CASSQRGPGNQPQHF
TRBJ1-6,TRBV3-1,CASSPWDVNSPLHF
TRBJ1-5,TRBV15,CATSREGTGGNQPQHF
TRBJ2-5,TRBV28,CASSLVGGRKTQYF
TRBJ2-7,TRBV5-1,CASSPRRTYEQYF
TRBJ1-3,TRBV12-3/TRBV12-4,CASSRRGVGNTIYF
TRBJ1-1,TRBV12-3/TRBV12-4,CASSPFGYKADRTEAFF
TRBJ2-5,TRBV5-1,CASSLAEGGWSQETQYF